This entry lists 26 T cell receptor beta chains sequenced from one sample in a study of molecular identifiers for immune sequencing clone quantification. MiXCR was run by TCRdb on the PCR reads, yielding one entry per CDR3 protein. This sample has roughly 55,000 distinct CDR3 sequences, with 36% found just once. Sequencing was carried out using naive CD8+ T cells from blood, with Jurkat cell RNA spiked in. As for subset: FACS-sorted CD8+CD4-CCR7+CD45RA+ naive T cells. The receptor source for this set is a human donor in good health. Some libraries in this study had Jurkat cell RNA spiked in.

This sequence joins TRBV4-1 and TRBJ1-5; D is ambiguous. The CDR3 is 15 amino acids. V was pared by 1 base and J by 6 bases, with 13 bases between. CDR1 MGHRA and CDR2 YSYEKL come from the germline V gene. The CDR3 spells CASSQGVSAFQPQHF. CDR3 nucleotides: TGCGCCAGCAGCCAAGGAGTAAGCGCATTTCAGCCCCAGCATTTT.

This clonotype was picked up many times. V is TRBV28 and J is TRBJ2-7; D remains unclear. CDR1 and CDR2 from the germline V gene are MDHEN and SYDVKM. The CDR3 covers 12 residues. Trimming took 6 bases from V and 3 from J, leaving 9 bases between them. The CDR3: CASSDIYYEQYF. CDR3 sequence (DNA): TGTGCCAGCAGCGATATTTACTACGAGCAGTACTTC. Drawing the rest from reference TRBV28 and TRBJ2-7, the complete variable domain is DVKVTQSSRYLVKRTGEKVFLECVQDMDHENMFWYRQDPGLGLRLIYFSYDVKMKEKGDIPEGYSVSREKKERFSLILESASTNQTSMYLCASSDIYYEQYFGPGTRLTVT.

This clonotype showed up just a few times. The J gene is TRBJ1-5, the V gene TRBV27; 7 nucleotides match TRBD1. CDR3 size: 17 residues. Germline-derived CDR1 and CDR2 are MNHEY and SMNVEV (reference sequence). V lost 6 bases to trimming and J lost 3 bases; unmatched junction nucleotides: 14. The CDR3 region has the DNA TGTGCCAGCAGCCCGCTGGCAGGGGGGCCCTCCAATCAGCCCCAGCATTTT. It yields the protein CASSPLAGGPSNQPQHF.

There are many counts of this clonotype. The chain combines TRBV4-3 with TRBJ2-2; D gene unclear. The CDR3 is 14 residues long. With 0 bases removed from V and 5 bases from J, the gap between germline ends came to 7 bases. Per germline, CDR1 LGHNA and CDR2 YSLEER. The CDR3 loop is CASSQDSGTGELFF. In DNA form, the CDR3 reads TGCGCCAGCAGCCAAGATTCTGGAACCGGGGAGCTGTTTTTT.

The table lists this clonotype with a few counts. The chain has TRBV4-3 and TRBJ2-5, with TRBD2 identical over 14 bases. Germline CDR1 is LGHNA and CDR2 is YSLEER. The ends lost 0 bases at V and 4 bases at J; junction bases unmatched: 13. CDR3 size: 20 residues. The DNA of the CDR3 is TGCGCCAGCAGCCAAGATTGGACCGGGACTAGCGGGAGTAGGGGAGAGACCCAGTACTTC. Translating gives CASSQDWTGTSGSRGETQYF.

CDR3 nucleotide sequence: TGCAGTGCCAACCCGCACAGGGTCGTGACAGATACGCAGTATTTT. Translating gives CSANPHRVVTDTQYF. The rearrangement joins TRBV20-1 to TRBJ2-3; TRBD1 might be the D (6 bases). The CDR3 totals 15 residues. Trimming took 6 bases from V and 3 from J, leaving 19 bases between them. Per germline, CDR1 DFQATT and CDR2 SNEGSKA (reference sequence).

A few counts support this clonotype. V usage is TRBV7-9 and J usage is TRBJ2-3, with 8 bases identical to TRBD2. Germline loops: CDR1 SEHNR, CDR2 FQNEAQ (reference sequence). The CDR3 is 19 amino acids. Germline trimming cut 5 bases from V and 0 bases from J; bases unmatched to any gene: 16. Here the CDR3 reads CASSPSYSGTSSSTDTQYF. CDR3 DNA: TGTGCCAGCAGCCCATCTTATAGCGGGACGTCATCTAGCACAGATACGCAGTATTTT.

This clonotype showed up just a few times. V usage is TRBV5-6 and J usage is TRBJ2-5, with D maybe TRBD2 (6 bases). Germline V gene sequence: CDR1 SGHDT, CDR2 YYEEEE. V was shortened by 0 bases and J by 2 bases, with 17 bases between the two germline ends. The CDR3 has 17 amino acids. The CDR3 sequence is CASSLVTGTGQQETQYF. DNA of the CDR3: TGTGCCAGCAGCTTGGTGACCGGGACTGGGCAGCAAGAGACCCAGTACTTC.

The rearrangement joins TRBV6-2 or TRBV6-3 to TRBJ1-5; 11 positions agree with TRBD1. Germline assignment: CDR1 MNHEY and CDR2 SVGEGT. The CDR3 loop spans 17 amino acids. Losses at the gene ends were 6 bases for V and 3 bases for J; bases not matched to a gene: 10. The CDR3 here is CASSHELGQGVNQPQHF. DNA for the CDR3: TGTGCCAGCAGCCACGAGTTGGGACAGGGGGTCAATCAGCCCCAGCATTTT.

The sample holds many counts of this clonotype. The V call is TRBV4-1, the J call TRBJ2-3; D call uncertain. CDR1 is MGHRA, CDR2 YSYEKL, per germline. V was cut by 2 bases and J by 2 bases, with 2 bases left in between. The CDR3 runs 12 residues. CDR3 coding DNA: TGCGCCAGCAGCCAACACACAGATACGCAGTATTTT. Translating gives CASSQHTDTQYF.

The V and J genes are TRBV7-6 and TRBJ1-5; TRBD1 aligns across 7 bases. Germline V gives CDR1 SGHVS, CDR2 FNYEAQ. The CDR3 consists of 14 residues. Trimming at V came to 2 bases and at J to 7 bases, leaving 5 bases not matched to a gene. CDR3 amino acids: CASSLHKGAQPQHF. Written as DNA, the CDR3 is TGTGCCAGCAGCTTACATAAGGGGGCCCAGCCCCAGCATTTT.

About this clonotype: Mismatch with germline at one junction end may stem from a read error. The genes are TRBV4-1 and TRBJ2-7; 8 bases are shared with TRBD1. The germline V gene encodes CDR1 MGHRA and CDR2 YSYEKL. The CDR3 extends over 15 amino acids. CDR3 DNA: TGCGCCAGCAGCCGTGGTCTGGACAGGGTCCACGAGCAGTCCTTC. Protein sequence: CASSRGLDRVHEQSF.

Remarks on this clonotype: A much larger clonotype is one base distant, so this may be a read error. This chain links TRBV7-3 with TRBJ2-1, with 13 bases identical to TRBD2. The CDR3 has 17 amino acids. Per the germline V gene, CDR1 is SGHTA and CDR2 is FQGTGA. The DNA of the CDR3 is TGTGCCAGCAGCCCCCGGACTAGCGGGAGTGAGTACAATGGGCAGTTCTTC. Translated: CASSPRTSGSEYNGQFF.

This clonotype is a singleton in its sample. At one boundary the junction diverges from the germline segment, which might be a read error. V is TRBV9 and J is TRBJ2-2; the D gene is possibly TRBD2 (6 bases). The V gene's germline CDR1 is SGDLS and CDR2 YYNGEE. CDR3 length: 15 residues. The CDR3 here is CASSRRRLETGEPFF. Written as DNA, the CDR3 is TGTGCCAGCAGTCGCCGGAGACTAGAGACCGGGGAGCCGTTTTTT. Drawing the rest from reference TRBV9 and TRBJ2-2, the complete variable domain is DSGVTQTPKHLITATGQRVTLRCSPRSGDLSVYWYQQSLDQGLQFLIQYYNGEERAKGNILERFSAQQFPDLHSELNLSSLELGDSALYFCASSRRRLETGEPFFGEGSRLTVL.

This clonotype was observed many times. This chain connects TRBV25-1 to TRBJ2-5; TRBD2 is a possible D gene (5 bases). V lost 4 bases to trimming and J lost 13 bases, with 19 bases between them. This CDR3 region has 13 residues. From germline, CDR1 is MGHDK and CDR2 SYGVNS. The CDR3 DNA follows: TGTGCCAGCAGTGTCGGGGATCGCGTTGAACCGTACTTC. Protein product: CASSVGDRVEPYF.

This clonotype was observed a few times. This chain links TRBV6-4 with TRBJ2-7; 10 positions agree with TRBD2. Germline V gives CDR1 MRHNA, CDR2 SNTAGT. V was clipped by 3 bases and J by 3 bases; unmatched bases: 5. This CDR3 comprises 15 residues. CDR3 nucleotides: TGTGCCAGCAGTGAAGAAGCGGGAGGGCTCTACGAGCAGTACTTC. Residues: CASSEEAGGLYEQYF.

The chain has TRBV27 and TRBJ1-6, with TRBD1 matching 7 bases. J gave up 7 bases and V 6 bases, and 12 bases lay outside the gene matches. This CDR3 has 16 residues. Per the germline V gene, CDR1 is MNHEY and CDR2 is SMNVEV (reference sequence). CDR3 sequence (DNA): TGTGCCAGCAGCTTGACAGGGCACGGGATCAATTCACCCCTCCACTTT. This encodes CASSLTGHGINSPLHF.

As DNA, the CDR3 is TGTGCCAGCAGCTTAGAGGGTTACCGCGGTTCCTACGAGCAGTACTTC. Its protein product is CASSLEGYRGSYEQYF. This chain links TRBV7-2 with TRBJ2-7; D is unclear. Trimming left V 1 base short and J 1 base short, with 14 bases between. Germline loops: CDR1 SGHTA, CDR2 FQGNSA. The CDR3 loop spans 16 amino acids.

V gene TRBV6-2 or TRBV6-3 combines with J gene TRBJ2-3, with 8 bases matching TRBD2. Germline V CDR1 and CDR2: MNHEY, SVGEGT. The J segment lost 1 base and the V segment lost 0 bases, leaving 3 bases of the junction unmatched. The CDR3 is made up of 16 amino acids. In DNA, the CDR3 is TGTGCCAGCAGTTACTCGACTAGCGCATGCACAGATACGCAGTATTTT. Its translation: CASSYSTSACTDTQYF.

Notes on this clonotype: A read error may be the cause here, since a much bigger clone is one base away. The genes are TRBV28 and TRBJ2-3; D not resolved. Germline lookup yields CDR1 MDHEN and CDR2 SYDVKM. The CDR3 covers 17 residues. The CDR3 reads CASSSPSRRPNTDTQNF. DNA of the CDR3: TGTGCCAGCAGTTCGCCCTCCAGGCGCCCCAACACAGATACGCAGAATTTT.

The sample holds many counts of this clonotype. The J gene is TRBJ2-7, the V gene TRBV29-1, with D hard to call. The V gene lost 7 bases and the J gene lost 5 bases, with 12 bases spanning the gap. The CDR3 has 11 amino acids. The germline V gene encodes CDR1 SQVTM and CDR2 ANQGSEA. The CDR3 coding sequence is TGCAGCGCAGAAAGTGACAACGAGCAGTACTTC. Amino acid sequence: CSAESDNEQYF.

J is TRBJ1-4 and V is TRBV14; D is unclear. Trimming left V 5 bases short and J 7 bases short, with 26 bases between. In germline, CDR1 is SGHDN, CDR2 FVKESK. The CDR3 has 18 amino acids. CDR3 protein: CASSSNTPGPQLGEKLFF. Written as DNA, the CDR3 is TGTGCCAGCAGCTCCAACACGCCCGGGCCTCAATTGGGTGAAAAACTGTTTTTT.

This clonotype was picked up a small number of times. The rearrangement links TRBV28 to TRBJ2-2; the D is unclear. V dropped 3 bases and J dropped 2 bases, with 7 bases sitting between them. The CDR3 sequence is 14 residues long. Germline values: CDR1 MDHEN, CDR2 SYDVKM. In DNA form, the CDR3 reads TGTGCCAGCAGTTTTATCACAAACACCGGGGAGCTGTTTTTT. Encoded protein: CASSFITNTGELFF.

This clonotype was seen ten or more times. This chain connects TRBV6-5 to TRBJ1-5; D might be TRBD1 (5 bases). Germline values: CDR1 MNHEY, CDR2 SVGAGI. V shed 6 bases and J shed 7 bases, with 13 bases lying between them. This CDR3 comprises 13 residues. CDR3 protein: CASRMGGSQPQHF. DNA for the CDR3: TGTGCCAGCAGGATGGGGGGTTCCCAGCCCCAGCATTTT.

As regards this clonotype: A much larger clone differs from this one at a single base, so this may be a read error. The CDR3 does not end in the conserved phenylalanine or tryptophan, so this is likely a read error. This chain uses TRBV7-9 with TRBJ2-3; 8 bases are shared with TRBD1. The CDR3 runs 15 residues. V gave up 5 bases and J gave up 4 bases; unmatched junction bases: 8. Germline CDR1 reads SEHNR; CDR2 reads FQNEAQ (reference sequence). CDR3 bases: TGTGCCAGCAGCGATACAGGGGGAGGCGCAGATACGCAGTATTTA. This gives the protein CASSDTGGGADTQYL.

The V and J genes are TRBV10-2 and TRBJ2-7; 9 bases agree with TRBD2. After removal of 10 bases from V and 2 bases from J, the junction contained 21 bases not matched to a gene. CDR1 is WSHSY, CDR2 SAAADI, per germline. This CDR3 is built from 18 residues. This chain's CDR3 is CATAGTSLAHPPAYEQYF. The DNA of the CDR3 is TGCGCCACCGCCGGGACTAGCCTCGCCCATCCTCCAGCCTACGAGCAGTACTTC.